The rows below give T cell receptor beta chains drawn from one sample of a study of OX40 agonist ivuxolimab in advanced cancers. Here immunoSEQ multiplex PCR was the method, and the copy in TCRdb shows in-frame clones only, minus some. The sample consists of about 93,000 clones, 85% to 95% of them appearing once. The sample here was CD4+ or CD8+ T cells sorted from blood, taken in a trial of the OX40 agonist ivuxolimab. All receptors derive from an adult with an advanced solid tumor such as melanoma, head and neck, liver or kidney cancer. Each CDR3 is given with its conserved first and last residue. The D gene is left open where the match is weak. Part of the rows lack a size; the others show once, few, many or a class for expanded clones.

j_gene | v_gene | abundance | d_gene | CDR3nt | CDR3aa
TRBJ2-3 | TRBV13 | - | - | TGTGCCAGCAGCACCGGGGGAACTAGATATACGCAGTATTTT | CASSTGGTRYTQYF
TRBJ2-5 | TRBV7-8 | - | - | TGTGCCAGCAGCTTAGTCGGGGTCCAAGAGACCCAGTACTTC | CASSLVGVQETQYF
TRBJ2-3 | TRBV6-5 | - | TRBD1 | TGTGCCAGCAACTCCGGGACAGGGCAGTATTTT | CASNSGTGQYF
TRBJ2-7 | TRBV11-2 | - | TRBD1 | TGTGCCACAGCCCCGGGACAGGGGGCCTACGAGCAGTACTTC | CATAPGQGAYEQYF
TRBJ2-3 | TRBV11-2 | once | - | TGTGCCAGCAGCCTAAAAGGGTTAGCCGATACGCAGTATTTT | CASSLKGLADTQYF
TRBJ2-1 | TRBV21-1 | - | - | TGTGCCAGCAGCAAAGGCCAGGGGTGGAATGAGCAGTTCTTC | CASSKGQGWNEQFF
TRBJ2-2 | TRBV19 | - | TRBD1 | TGTGCCAGTAAACCAGGGGGTTTCGGCACCGGGGAGCTGTTTTTT | CASKPGGFGTGELFF
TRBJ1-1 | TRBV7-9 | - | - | TGTGCCAGCAGCGCCGGTTTGAACACTGAAGCTTTCTTT | CASSAGLNTEAFF
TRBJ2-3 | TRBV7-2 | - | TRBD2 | TGTGCCAGCAGCTTAGTCGGGAGGGCCGCAGATACGCAGTATTTT | CASSLVGRAADTQYF
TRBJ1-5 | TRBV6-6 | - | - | TGTGCCAGCAGCAGTCAGGGCCTCAATCAGCCCCAGCATTTT | CASSSQGLNQPQHF
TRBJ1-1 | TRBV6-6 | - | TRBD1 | TGTGCCAGCATTCAGGGGACAGCTCGGACTGAAGCTTTCTTT | CASIQGTARTEAFF
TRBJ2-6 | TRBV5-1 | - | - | TGCGCCAGCAGCTTGGGACGGCTGGGGCTACTCTCTGGGGCCAACGTCCTGACTTTC | CASSLGRLGLLSGANVLTF
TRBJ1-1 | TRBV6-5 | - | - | TGTGCCAGCAGTTCAAACACTGAAGCTTTCTTT | CASSSNTEAFF
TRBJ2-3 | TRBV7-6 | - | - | TGTGCCAGCGCCCCAGGGAGGTCCACAGATACGCAGTATTTT | CASAPGRSTDTQYF